Listed below are T cell receptor beta chains from one sample, sequenced in a study of T cells after yellow fever vaccination. Using its own MiXCR run on the 5' RACE reads, TCRdb lists one record per CDR3 protein. The data contain about 310,000 distinct CDR3 sequences, less than 4.5% of them singletons. This specimen consisted of PBMCs, obtained on the day of the yellow fever booster vaccination. These receptors all stem from a young man who received the YFV17D yellow fever vaccine. CDR3s include the opening cysteine and the closing phenylalanine or tryptophan. The order of the fields is D gene, V gene, J gene, clone size, CDR3 protein, CDR3 DNA. D genes are given only for firm matches. Expanded clones are given a class, and other clones once, few, many or no size at all.

>TRBD1|TRBV4-2|TRBJ2-7|NA
CASSQEQGASAYEQYF
TGTGCCAGCAGCCAAGAACAGGGGGCTTCTGCCTACGAGCAGTACTTC
>NA|TRBV5-1|TRBJ2-2|many
CASGQGSAGELFF
TGCGCCAGCGGTCAGGGATCGGCCGGGGAGCTGTTTTTT
>NA|TRBV29-1|TRBJ1-2|NA
CSLGGYTF
TGCAGCTTAGGTGGCTACACCTTC
>NA|TRBV9|TRBJ2-5|many
CASSVDSQETQYF
TGTGCCAGCAGCGTAGACAGCCAAGAGACCCAGTACTTC
>NA|TRBV6-1|TRBJ1-1|many
CASNNYRQLEAFF
TGTGCCAGCAACAATTACCGACAGCTTGAAGCTTTCTTT
>TRBD1|TRBV2|TRBJ1-6|NA
CASSGQGLNSPLHF
TGTGCCAGCAGCGGACAGGGGCTGAATTCACCCCTCCACTTT
>NA|TRBV3-1|TRBJ2-4|few
CASSQEPQGFGIQYF
TGTGCCAGCAGCCAAGAACCACAGGGTTTCGGCATTCAGTACTTC
>NA|TRBV25-1|TRBJ2-3|NA
CASSGIAKDTQYF
TGTGCCAGCAGTGGGATCGCGAAAGATACGCAGTATTTT
>NA|TRBV5-5|TRBJ1-6|many
CASSRGGNNSPLHF
TGTGCCAGCAGCAGAGGGGGGAATAATTCACCCCTCCACTTT
>NA|TRBV5-1|TRBJ2-6|many
CASSLAGPGANVLTF
TGCGCCAGCAGCTTGGCAGGGCCTGGGGCCAACGTCCTGACTTTC
>NA|TRBV29-1|TRBJ2-1|NA
CSGQRLGTEQFF
TGCAGCGGTCAACGTTTGGGGACTGAGCAGTTCTTC
>TRBD1|TRBV4-2|TRBJ1-4|many
CASSQDKAGQSNEKLFF
TGTGCCAGCAGCCAAGATAAGGCGGGACAGTCTAATGAAAAACTGTTTTTT
>TRBD2|TRBV4-1|TRBJ2-1|many
CASSRADSAGGFFGAQFF
TGCGCCAGCAGCCGAGCCGATTCGGCGGGGGGATTTTTCGGCGCGCAGTTCTTC
>NA|TRBV21-1|TRBJ1-2|many
CASSSQGALDRPNYGYTF
TGTGCCAGCAGCTCACAAGGCGCTCTGGACAGGCCTAACTATGGCTACACCTTC
>NA|TRBV12-3/TRBV12-4|TRBJ2-2|many
CASSFWSSNTGELFF
TGTGCCAGCAGTTTTTGGAGCTCGAACACCGGGGAGCTGTTTTTT
>TRBD1|TRBV5-1|TRBJ2-5|NA
CASSQDRGHLNQYF
TGCGCCAGCAGCCAGGACAGGGGGCACTTGAATCAGTACTTC
>NA|TRBV7-6|TRBJ2-2|many
CASSPWQTNTGELFF
TGTGCCAGCAGCCCCTGGCAGACGAACACCGGGGAGCTGTTTTTT
>NA|TRBV15|TRBJ2-2|NA
CATSRDRNSGELFF
TGTGCCACCAGCCGAGACAGAAACAGCGGGGAGCTGTTTTTT
>TRBD2|TRBV18|TRBJ2-1|many
CASSPQLAGTYNEQFF
TGTGCCAGCTCACCCCAACTAGCGGGGACCTACAATGAGCAGTTCTTC
>NA|TRBV7-9|TRBJ1-1|few
CASSLLLDSEAFF
TGTGCCAGCAGCCTTCTATTAGACAGTGAAGCTTTCTTT
>NA|TRBV10-3|TRBJ2-6|few
CATEEAGANVLTF
TGTGCCACCGAGGAAGCAGGGGCCAACGTCCTGACTTTC
>NA|TRBV7-2|TRBJ1-5|many
CASSLVGVGGQPQHF
TGTGCCAGCAGCTTAGTCGGGGTAGGGGGTCAGCCCCAGCATTTT
>NA|TRBV12-5|TRBJ1-2|many
CASATWRGYGYTF
TGTGCTAGTGCGACCTGGAGGGGCTATGGCTACACCTTC
>TRBD2|TRBV10-2|TRBJ2-2|many
CASSTLAGAAGELFF
TGCGCCAGCAGTACTCTAGCGGGGGCTGCCGGGGAGCTGTTTTTT
>TRBD2|TRBV20-1|TRBJ2-3|few
CSASLGTSGVSDTQYF
TGCAGTGCTTCGCTCGGGACTAGCGGGGTATCAGATACGCAGTATTTT
>TRBD2|TRBV6-5|TRBJ2-3|few
CASSYWSGGGAPSTDTQYF
TGTGCCAGCAGTTACTGGTCTGGCGGGGGGGCGCCTAGCACAGATACGCAGTATTTT
>NA|TRBV9|TRBJ2-4|many
CASSVGGGSKNIQYF
TGTGCCAGCAGCGTAGGTGGCGGGTCCAAAAACATTCAGTACTTC
>TRBD1|TRBV7-9|TRBJ1-6|many
CASSSGTGDNSPLHF
TGTGCCAGCAGCTCCGGGACAGGGGATAATTCACCCCTCCACTTT
>NA|TRBV7-2|TRBJ1-1|few
CASSFRTINTEAFF
TGTGCCAGCAGCTTCAGGACTATCAACACTGAAGCTTTCTTT
>TRBD1|TRBV20-1|TRBJ2-7|many
CSAPPLPGQGAYEQYF
TGCAGTGCTCCACCCCTTCCGGGACAGGGTGCCTACGAGCAGTACTTC
>NA|TRBV7-2|TRBJ1-4|few
CASSINLVSSLNEKLFF
TGTGCCAGCAGCATTAACTTGGTTTCCTCGCTAAATGAAAAACTGTTTTTT
>NA|TRBV20-1|TRBJ1-6|many
CSARSQAVSPLHF
TGCAGTGCTAGGAGCCAGGCTGTATCACCCCTCCACTTT
>NA|TRBV4-2|TRBJ2-7|many
CASSQEDGSYEQYF
TGTGCCAGCAGCCAAGAGGACGGGTCCTACGAGCAGTACTTC
>NA|TRBV7-8|TRBJ1-5|many
CASSLAVGQQPQHF
TGTGCCAGCAGCTTAGCAGTGGGTCAACAGCCCCAGCATTTT
>NA|TRBV5-6|TRBJ2-2|many
CASSLTRRYTGELFF
TGTGCCAGCAGCTTGACTCGGCGCTACACCGGGGAGCTGTTTTTT
>NA|TRBV12-3/TRBV12-4|TRBJ2-7|NA
CASSVEATPSYEQYF
TGTGCCAGCAGTGTCGAGGCCACCCCCTCCTACGAGCAGTACTTC
>NA|TRBV7-2|TRBJ1-2|NA
CASSLEGGTDNYGYTF
TGTGCCAGCAGCTTAGAGGGGGGGACGGACAACTATGGCTACACCTTC
>TRBD1|TRBV29-1|TRBJ2-1|NA
CSVEDYGQEANEQFF
TGCAGCGTTGAAGACTACGGACAGGAGGCCAATGAGCAGTTCTTC
>NA|TRBV6-6|TRBJ1-2|few
CASSNPGGGGGYTF
TGTGCCAGCAGTAACCCAGGAGGGGGGGGTGGCTACACCTTC
>NA|TRBV4-1|TRBJ2-3|NA
CASSQHTGDTQYF
TGCGCCAGCAGCCAACACACGGGGGATACGCAGTATTTT
>NA|TRBV7-9|TRBJ2-1|few
CASSLGPLWSNEQFF
TGTGCCAGCAGCTTAGGCCCCTTATGGAGCAATGAGCAGTTCTTC
>TRBD1|TRBV7-2|TRBJ1-5|NA
CASSPSQGARAQHF
TGTGCCAGCAGCCCTTCCCAGGGGGCGAGGGCCCAGCATTTT
>NA|TRBV9|TRBJ2-5|many
CASSVTDLQETQYF
TGTGCCAGCAGCGTGACAGACTTACAAGAGACCCAGTACTTC
>TRBD1|TRBV6-5|TRBJ2-3|few
CASSIWTGEGTDTQYF
TGTGCCAGCAGTATTTGGACAGGGGAGGGGACAGATACGCAGTATTTT